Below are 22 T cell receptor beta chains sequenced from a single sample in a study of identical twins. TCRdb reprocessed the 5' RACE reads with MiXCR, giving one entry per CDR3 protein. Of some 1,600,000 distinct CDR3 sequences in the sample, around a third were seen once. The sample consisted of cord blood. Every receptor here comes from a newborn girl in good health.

The CDR3 region is CASNGGSLDETQYF. Here the CDR3 DNA reads TGTGCCAGCAATGGCGGGTCATTGGACGAGACCCAGTACTTC. The V call is TRBV2, the J call TRBJ2-5, with D maybe TRBD2 (5 bases). V gave up 7 bases and J gave up 5 bases, with 17 bases separating them. CDR1 is SNHLY and CDR2 is FYNNEI in the germline V gene. CDR3 length equals 14 residues.

The CDR3 loop reads CASRDAGVVAGELFF. The CDR3 DNA is TGTGCCAGCAGAGACGCAGGGGTTGTGGCCGGGGAGCTGTTTTTT. V and J are TRBV6-1 and TRBJ2-2; weak D call: TRBD1 (6 bases). V gave up 6 bases and J gave up 6 bases, with 17 bases separating them. The CDR3 totals 15 residues. Germline assignment: CDR1 MNHNS and CDR2 SASEGT.

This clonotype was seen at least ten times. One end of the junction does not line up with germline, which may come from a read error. CDR3 sequence reads: CASSPSGGYNEQFF. The CDR3 DNA is TGCGCCAGCAGTCCTAGCGGGGGGTACAATGAGCAGTTCTTC. The rearrangement uses TRBV3-1 and TRBJ2-1, with 11 positions matching TRBD2. The CDR3 runs 14 residues. Germline assignment: CDR1 LGHDT and CDR2 YNNKEL (reference sequence).

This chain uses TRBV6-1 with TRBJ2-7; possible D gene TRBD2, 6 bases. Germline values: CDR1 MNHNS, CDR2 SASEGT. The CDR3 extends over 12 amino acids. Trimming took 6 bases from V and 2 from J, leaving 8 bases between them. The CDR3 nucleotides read TGTGCCAGCAGCAAGCGGGCCTACGAGCAGTACTTC. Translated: CASSKRAYEQYF.

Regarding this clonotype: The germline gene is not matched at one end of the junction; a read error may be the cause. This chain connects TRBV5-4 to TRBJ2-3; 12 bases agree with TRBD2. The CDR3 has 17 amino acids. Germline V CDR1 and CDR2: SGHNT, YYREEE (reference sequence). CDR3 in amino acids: CASSLGRTSGERDTRYF. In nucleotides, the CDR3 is TGTGCCAGCAGCTTGGGACGGACTAGCGGGGAGCGGGATACGCGGTATTTT.

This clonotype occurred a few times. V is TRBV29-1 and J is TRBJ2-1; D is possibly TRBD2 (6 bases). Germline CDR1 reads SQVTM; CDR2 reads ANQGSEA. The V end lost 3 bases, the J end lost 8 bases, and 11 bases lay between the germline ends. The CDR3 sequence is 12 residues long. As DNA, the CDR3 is TGCAGCGTTGATGGGACTTCCGATGAGCAGTTCTTC. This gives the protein CSVDGTSDEQFF.

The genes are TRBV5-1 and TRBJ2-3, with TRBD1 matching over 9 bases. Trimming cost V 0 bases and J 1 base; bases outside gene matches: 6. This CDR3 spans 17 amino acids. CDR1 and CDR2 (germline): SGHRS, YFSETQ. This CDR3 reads CASSLGDRALRTDTQYF. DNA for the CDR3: TGCGCCAGCAGCTTGGGGGACAGGGCCTTACGCACAGATACGCAGTATTTT.

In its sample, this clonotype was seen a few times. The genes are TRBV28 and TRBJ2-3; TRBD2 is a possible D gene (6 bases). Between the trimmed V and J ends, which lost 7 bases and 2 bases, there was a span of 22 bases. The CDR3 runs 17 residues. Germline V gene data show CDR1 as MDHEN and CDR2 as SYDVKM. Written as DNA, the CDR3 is TGTGCCAGCACCCATCCGCCGTGGGACTTATCCACAGATACGCAGTATTTT. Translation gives CASTHPPWDLSTDTQYF.

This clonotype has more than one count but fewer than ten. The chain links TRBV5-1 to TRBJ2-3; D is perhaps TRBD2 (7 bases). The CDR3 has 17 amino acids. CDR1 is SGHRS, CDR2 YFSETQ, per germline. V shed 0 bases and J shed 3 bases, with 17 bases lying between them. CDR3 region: CASSLGHGGQNTDTQYF. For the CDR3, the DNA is TGCGCCAGCAGCTTGGGACACGGGGGGCAGAATACAGATACGCAGTATTTT.

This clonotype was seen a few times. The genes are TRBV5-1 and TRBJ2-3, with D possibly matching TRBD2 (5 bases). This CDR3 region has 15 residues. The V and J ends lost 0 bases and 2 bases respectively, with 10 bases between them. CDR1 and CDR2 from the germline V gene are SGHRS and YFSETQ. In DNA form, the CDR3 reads TGCGCCAGCAGCTTGGTTAGCGCAGACACAGATACGCAGTATTTT. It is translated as CASSLVSADTDTQYF. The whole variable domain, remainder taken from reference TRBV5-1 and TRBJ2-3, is KAGVTQTPRYLIKTRGQQVTLSCSPISGHRSVSWYQQTPGQGLQFLFEYFSETQRNKGNFPGRFSGRQFSNSRSEMNVSTLELGDSALYLCASSLVSADTDTQYFGPGTRLTVL.

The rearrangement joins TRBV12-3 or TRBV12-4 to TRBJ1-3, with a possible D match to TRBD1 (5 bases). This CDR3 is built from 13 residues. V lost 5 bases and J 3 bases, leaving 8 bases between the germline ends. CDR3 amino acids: CASSPGGGNTIYF. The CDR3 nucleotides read TGTGCCAGCAGTCCGGGGGGTGGAAACACCATATATTTT.

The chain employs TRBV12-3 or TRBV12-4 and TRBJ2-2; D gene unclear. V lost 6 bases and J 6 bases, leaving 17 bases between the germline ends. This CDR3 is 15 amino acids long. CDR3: CASSDSTAWSGELFF. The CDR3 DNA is TGTGCCAGCAGCGATTCTACAGCCTGGTCCGGGGAGCTGTTTTTT.

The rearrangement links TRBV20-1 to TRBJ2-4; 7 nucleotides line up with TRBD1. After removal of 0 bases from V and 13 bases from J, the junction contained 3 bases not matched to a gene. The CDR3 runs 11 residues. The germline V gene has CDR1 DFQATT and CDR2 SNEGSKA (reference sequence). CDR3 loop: CSARDPGQQYF. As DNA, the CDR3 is TGCAGTGCTAGAGATCCGGGACAGCAGTACTTC.

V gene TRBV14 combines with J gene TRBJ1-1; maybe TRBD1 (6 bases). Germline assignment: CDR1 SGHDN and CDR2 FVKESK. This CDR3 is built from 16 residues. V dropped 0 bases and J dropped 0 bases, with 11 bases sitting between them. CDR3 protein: CASSQDWGHVNTEAFF. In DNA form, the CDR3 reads TGTGCCAGCAGCCAAGATTGGGGGCATGTGAACACTGAAGCTTTCTTT.

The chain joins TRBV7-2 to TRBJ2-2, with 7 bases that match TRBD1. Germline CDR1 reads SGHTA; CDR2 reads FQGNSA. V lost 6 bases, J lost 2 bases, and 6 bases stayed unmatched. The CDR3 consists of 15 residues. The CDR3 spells CASSLQGRNTGELFF. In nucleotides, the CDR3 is TGTGCCAGCAGTTTACAGGGGCGAAACACCGGGGAGCTGTTTTTT.

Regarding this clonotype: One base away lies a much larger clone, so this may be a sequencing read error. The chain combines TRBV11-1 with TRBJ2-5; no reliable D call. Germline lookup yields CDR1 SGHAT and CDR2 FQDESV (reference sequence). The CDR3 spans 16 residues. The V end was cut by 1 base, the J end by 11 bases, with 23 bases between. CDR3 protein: CASSLVRSLIDNEQYF. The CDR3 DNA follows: TGTGCCAGCAGCTTAGTTAGGTCCTTAATCGACAATGAGCAGTACTTC.

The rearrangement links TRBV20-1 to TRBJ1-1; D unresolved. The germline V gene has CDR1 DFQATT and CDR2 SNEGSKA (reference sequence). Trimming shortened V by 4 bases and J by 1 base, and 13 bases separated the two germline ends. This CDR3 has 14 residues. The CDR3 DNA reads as TGCAGTGCTACCGAGCCCAGACCGAACACTGAAGCTTTCTTT. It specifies CSATEPRPNTEAFF.

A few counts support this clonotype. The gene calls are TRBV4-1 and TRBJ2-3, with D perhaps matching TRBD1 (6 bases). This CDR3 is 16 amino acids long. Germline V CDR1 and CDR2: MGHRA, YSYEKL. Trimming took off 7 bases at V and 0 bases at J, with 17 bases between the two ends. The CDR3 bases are TGCGCCAGCACCCTGGGGGCGGATTCTAGCACAGATACGCAGTATTTT. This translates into CASTLGADSSTDTQYF.

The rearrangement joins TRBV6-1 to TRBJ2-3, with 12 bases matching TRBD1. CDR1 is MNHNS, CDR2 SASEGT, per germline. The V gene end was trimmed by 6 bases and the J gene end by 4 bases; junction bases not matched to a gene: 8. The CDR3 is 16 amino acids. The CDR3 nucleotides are TGTGCCAGCAGAGAGATGGGACAGGGGGCCCCAGATACGCAGTATTTT. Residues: CASREMGQGAPDTQYF.

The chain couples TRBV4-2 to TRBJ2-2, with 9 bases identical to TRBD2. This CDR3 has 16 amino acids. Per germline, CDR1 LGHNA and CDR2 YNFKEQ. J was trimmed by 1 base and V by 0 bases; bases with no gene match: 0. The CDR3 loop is CASSQEAGGNTGELFF. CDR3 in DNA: TGTGCCAGCAGCCAAGAAGCGGGGGGGAACACCGGGGAGCTGTTTTTT.

This CDR3 is CASRGGTGQNQPQHF. The CDR3 nucleotides are TGTGCCAGCAGGGGTGGGACAGGGCAAAACCAGCCCCAGCATTTT. The chain combines TRBV6-1 with TRBJ1-5, with 9 bases aligning to TRBD1. CDR3 size: 15 residues. Germline CDR1 and CDR2: MNHNS and SASEGT. Trimming took 6 bases from V and 7 from J; bases not matched to a gene: 10.

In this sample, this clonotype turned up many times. Here the CDR3 DNA reads TGTGCCAGCCGAGGGGGGGCCTACAATGAGCAGTTCTTC. Translating gives CASRGGAYNEQFF. The chain couples TRBV12-3 or TRBV12-4 to TRBJ2-1; maybe TRBD2 (7 bases). The CDR3 consists of 13 residues. Trimming cost V 8 bases and J 2 bases, with 10 bases left between them.